Below, 10 T cell receptor beta chains from the same sample are listed, as sequenced in a study of T cell responses to AZD1222 COVID-19 vaccine. Sequencing was performed with immunoSEQ multiplex PCR; in TCRdb, only in-frame clones are kept and a portion is missing. The profile shows some 82,000 clones, just under 90% of them singletons. The specimen comprised peripheral blood, sampled on day 0 of AZD1222 vaccination. All receptors derive from an adult in good health.

The chain links TRBV7-6 to TRBJ2-3, with D maybe TRBD2 (6 bases). Germline V gene sequence: CDR1 SGHVS, CDR2 FNYEAQ. V was shortened by 4 bases and J by 1 base, with 12 bases between the two germline ends. The CDR3 loop spans 15 amino acids. The chain's CDR3 is CASSSLAVGTDTQYF. In nucleotides, the CDR3 is TGTGCCAGCAGCTCGTTAGCGGTGGGCACAGATACGCAGTATTTT.

The V and J genes are TRBV30 and TRBJ1-3; no clear D. This CDR3 is built from 12 residues. V lost 4 bases and J 0 bases, leaving 4 bases between the germline ends. Looked up from germline, CDR1 is GTSNPN and CDR2 is SVGIG (reference sequence). CDR3 loop: CAWTLSGNTIYF. In DNA form, the CDR3 reads TGTGCCTGGACCCTCTCTGGAAACACCATATATTTT.

This clone showed up just a few times. CDR3 nucleotide sequence: TGTGCCAGCAGCGCCTCCGGGACAGGGGGCCGCACTGAAGCTTTCTTT. Amino acids: CASSASGTGGRTEAFF. The chain uses TRBV11-2 and TRBJ1-1; 12 nucleotides line up with TRBD1. V was clipped by 5 bases and J by 4 bases; unmatched bases: 8. The CDR3 runs to 16 residues. In germline, CDR1 is SGHAT, CDR2 FQNNGV.

This chain links TRBV6-5 with TRBJ2-2; no definite D call. V lost 5 bases, J lost 4 bases, and 14 bases lay in between. Germline V gene lookup returns CDR1 MNHEY and CDR2 SVGAGI. The CDR3 is 15 amino acids. CDR3 DNA sequence: TGTGCCAGCAGTCATACCCTATATGGCACCGGGGAGCTGTTTTTT. The encoded protein is CASSHTLYGTGELFF.

The gene calls are TRBV4-1 and TRBJ2-3; TRBD2 agrees at 10 bases. The junction had 6 bases not matched to a gene; V was cut back by 0 bases and J by 6 bases. This CDR3 has 16 residues. Germline V gene sequence: CDR1 MGHRA, CDR2 YSYEKL. CDR3 loop: CASSQDPLAGSDTQYF. The CDR3 DNA sequence: TGCGCCAGCAGCCAAGACCCACTAGCGGGGTCGGATACGCAGTATTTT.

CDR3 coding DNA: TGCGCCAGCAGCTTTCAAGACCCCCCGGGGATCTATGGCTACACCTTC. Translation: CASSFQDPPGIYGYTF. The chain recombines TRBV5-1 with TRBJ1-2; D ambiguous. Deletions cut 2 bases from V and 4 bases from J, with 18 bases between. CDR3 length: 16 amino acids. The V gene's germline CDR1 is SGHRS and CDR2 YFSETQ. The full variable domain, its missing parts supplied by reference TRBV5-1 and TRBJ1-2, is KAGVTQTPRYLIKTRGQQVTLSCSPISGHRSVSWYQQTPGQGLQFLFEYFSETQRNKGNFPGRFSGRQFSNSRSEMNVSTLELGDSALYLCASSFQDPPGIYGYTFGSGTRLTVV.

V usage is TRBV19 and J usage is TRBJ2-5, with D possibly matching TRBD2 (6 bases). From germline, CDR1 is LNHDA and CDR2 SQIVND (reference sequence). The CDR3 loop spans 14 amino acids. Trimming stripped 4 bases from V and 5 bases from J, with 14 bases between. This CDR3 reads CASSRLGIEETQYF. CDR3 nucleotide sequence: TGTGCCAGTAGTAGACTAGGGATTGAGGAGACCCAGTACTTC.

The V call is TRBV14, the J call TRBJ2-6; maybe TRBD1 (5 bases). CDR1 is SGHDN and CDR2 is FVKESK in the germline V gene. The CDR3 loop spans 16 amino acids. V was shortened by 4 bases and J by 0 bases, with 10 bases between the two germline ends. CDR3: CASSPLTASGANVLTF. As DNA, the CDR3 is TGTGCCAGCAGCCCCCTGACAGCCTCTGGGGCCAACGTCCTGACTTTC.

The chain has TRBV4-1 and TRBJ1-2; TRBD1 agrees at 7 bases. CDR1 MGHRA and CDR2 YSYEKL come from the germline V gene. The J segment lost 12 bases and the V segment lost 5 bases, leaving 6 bases of the junction unmatched. CDR3 length: 11 residues. Written as DNA, the CDR3 is TGCGCCAGCAGCGCCGGGACAGTGAACACCTTC. This gives the protein CASSAGTVNTF.

The V call is TRBV4-1, the J call TRBJ1-2; D ambiguous. The CDR3 is 13 amino acids. Germline CDR1 is MGHRA and CDR2 is YSYEKL. Deletions cut 0 bases from V and 7 bases from J, with 9 bases between. CDR3 DNA sequence: TGCGCCAGCAGCCAAGACGTGTCGCGTGGCTACACCTTC. Amino acid sequence: CASSQDVSRGYTF.